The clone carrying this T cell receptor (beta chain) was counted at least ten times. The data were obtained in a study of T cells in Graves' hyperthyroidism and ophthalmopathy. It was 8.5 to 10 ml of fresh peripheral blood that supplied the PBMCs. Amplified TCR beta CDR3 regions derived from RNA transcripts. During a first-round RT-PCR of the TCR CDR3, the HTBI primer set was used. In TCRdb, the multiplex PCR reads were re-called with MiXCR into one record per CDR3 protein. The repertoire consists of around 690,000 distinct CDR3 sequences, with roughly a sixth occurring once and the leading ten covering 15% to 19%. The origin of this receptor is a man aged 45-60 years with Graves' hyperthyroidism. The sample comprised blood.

The CDR3 sequence is CASSADSTNTGELFF. The CDR3, as DNA: TGTGCCAGCAGTGCGGACAGCACGAACACCGGGGAGCTGTTTTTT. The V gene is TRBV2, the J gene TRBJ2-2; tentative D call: TRBD1 (6 bases). This CDR3 spans 15 amino acids. Trimming removed 4 bases from V and 0 bases from J, with 9 bases in between. Germline values: CDR1 SNHLY, CDR2 FYNNEI.